This TCR beta chain was found in a study of blood T cells in healthy people across ages. Notes on the study in general: TCR beta diversity, measured per million T cells, fell in a roughly linear way with age. No one knew whether donors had CMV, which possibly confounded expanded clonotype changes.

Germline values: CDR1 SGHTA, CDR2 FQGNSA. The CDR3 is made up of 13 amino acids. Trimming took 5 bases from V and 5 from J, leaving 11 bases between them. With respect to this clonotype: Its target is not known.

Through a sample-barcoded 5' primer and a J-beta primer mix, a second PCR was run for roughly 6 to 12 cycles. TCRdb reprocessed the 5' RACE reads with MiXCR, giving one entry per CDR3 protein. Of over a million distinct CDR3 sequences in the sample, over 35% are singletons; the top ten hold about 20%. This receptor was taken from a woman aged 60-75 years in good health. V usage is TRBV7-2 and J usage is TRBJ2-3, with a tentative D call TRBD2 (6 bases). Material: blood. The CDR3 loop reads CASSARLEDTQYF. CDR3 DNA: TGTGCCAGCAGCGCGCGACTAGAAGATACGCAGTATTTT.